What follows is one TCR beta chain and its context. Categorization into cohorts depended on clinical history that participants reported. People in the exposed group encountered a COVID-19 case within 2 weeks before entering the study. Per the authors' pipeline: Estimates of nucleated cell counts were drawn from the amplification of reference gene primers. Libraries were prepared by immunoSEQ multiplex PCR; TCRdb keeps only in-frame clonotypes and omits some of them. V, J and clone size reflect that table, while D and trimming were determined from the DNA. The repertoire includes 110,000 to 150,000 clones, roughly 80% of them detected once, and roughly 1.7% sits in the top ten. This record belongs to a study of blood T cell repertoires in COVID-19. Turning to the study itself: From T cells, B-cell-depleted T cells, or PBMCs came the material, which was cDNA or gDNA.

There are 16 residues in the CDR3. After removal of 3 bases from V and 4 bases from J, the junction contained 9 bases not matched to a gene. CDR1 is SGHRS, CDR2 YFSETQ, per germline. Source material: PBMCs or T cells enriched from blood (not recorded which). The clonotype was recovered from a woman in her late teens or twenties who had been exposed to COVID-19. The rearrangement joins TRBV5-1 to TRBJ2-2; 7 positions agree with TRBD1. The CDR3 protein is CASSSLDRDITGELFF. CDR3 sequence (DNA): TGCGCCAGCAGCTCACTCGACAGGGACATCACCGGGGAGCTGTTTTTT.